What follows is one TCR beta chain and its context. These data are taken from a study of blood T cell repertoires in COVID-19. Looking at the study overall: Some COVID-19 samples were acute and others convalescent; all came from the United States, Italy and Spain. The cDNA or gDNA used as material had been derived from T cells, B-cell-depleted T cells, or PBMCs.

In the original processing: Nucleated cell number was recorded as an estimate derived from reference gene primer amplification. Some clones are missing from TCRdb's copy, which holds only in-frame ones; the method was immunoSEQ multiplex PCR. Clonal size and the V and J genes are those of that table, whereas D and trimming came from the DNA. In the table there are some 130,000 clones, 78% of which are singletons. Per germline, CDR1 LNHNV and CDR2 YYDKDF (reference sequence). The CDR3 has 17 amino acids. J was trimmed by 3 bases and V by 0 bases; bases with no gene match: 7. The V gene is TRBV15, the J gene TRBJ2-2; 7 bases match TRBD1. The TCR comes from a man aged 55-75 years who had recovered from COVID-19. Source material: peripheral blood. In DNA, the CDR3 is TGTGCCACCAGCAGAGATCTCTCCGGGACAGACACCGGGGAGCTGTTTTTT. As protein: CATSRDLSGTDTGELFF.